One and the same sample provided the 29 T cell receptor beta chains below, sequenced in a study of cytomegalovirus exposure and HLA in healthy donors. Profiled with immunoSEQ multiplex PCR; TCRdb holds only in-frame clones, not every one. The data show roughly 120,000 clones, about 83% seen once. Sequencing was performed on PBMCs. Receptors originate from a woman in her 30s in good health and CMV-seronegative.

V gene TRBV4-3 combines with J gene TRBJ1-5; 8 bases match TRBD1. Germline V gene data show CDR1 as LGHNA and CDR2 as YSLEER. The trim removed 0 bases at V and 6 bases at J, leaving 4 bases unmatched. There are 15 residues in the CDR3. The CDR3 region has the DNA TGCGCCAGCAGCCAAGATTCAGGGGGCGTTCAGCCCCAGCATTTT. Protein: CASSQDSGGVQPQHF.

This rearrangement joins TRBV9 to TRBJ1-1; no definite D call. The CDR3 spans 14 residues. Trimming stripped 2 bases from V and 1 base from J, with 9 bases between. Germline CDR1 SGDLS, CDR2 YYNGEE. The CDR3 DNA follows: TGTGCCAGCAGCGTCCGTTCAGAGAACACTGAAGCTTTCTTT. It is translated as CASSVRSENTEAFF. The complete variable domain, with remaining parts taken from reference TRBV9 and TRBJ1-1, reads DSGVTQTPKHLITATGQRVTLRCSPRSGDLSVYWYQQSLDQGLQFLIQYYNGEERAKGNILERFSAQQFPDLHSELNLSSLELGDSALYFCASSVRSENTEAFFGQGTRLTVV.

The chain is built from TRBV30 and TRBJ1-5; 9 bases align to TRBD1. The CDR3 has 14 amino acids. Germline values: CDR1 GTSNPN, CDR2 SVGIG (reference sequence). J was trimmed by 9 bases and V by 0 bases; bases with no gene match: 6. DNA for the CDR3: TGTGCCTGGAGTGTCGGGACAGGGCGATTGCCCCAGCATTTT. It codes for CAWSVGTGRLPQHF.

At least ten counts were recorded for this clone. The V call is TRBV10-3, the J call TRBJ2-7; weak D call: TRBD1 (5 bases). V was shortened by 3 bases and J by 3 bases, with 9 bases between the two germline ends. CDR1 is ENHRY, CDR2 SYGVKD, per germline. This CDR3 has 13 amino acids. The CDR3 DNA sequence: TGTGCCATCAGTGAACCGACAGTCTACGAGCAGTACTTC. It codes for CAISEPTVYEQYF.

The gene calls are TRBV7-2 and TRBJ1-1; D perhaps matches TRBD1 (6 bases). Germline lookup yields CDR1 SGHTA and CDR2 FQGNSA. This CDR3 has 17 residues. V gave up 5 bases and J gave up 1 base, with 20 bases separating them. This CDR3 reads CASSPIPLRGPNTEAFF. In DNA form, the CDR3 reads TGTGCCAGCAGCCCCATTCCCCTCAGGGGACCGAACACTGAAGCTTTCTTT.

This rearrangement joins TRBV19 to TRBJ2-3, with D uncertain. Germline CDR1 reads LNHDA; CDR2 reads SQIVND (reference sequence). V was cut by 1 base and J by 2 bases, with 7 bases left in between. The CDR3 has 14 residues. CDR3 bases: TGTGCCAGTAGTATAGTAACAGACACAGATACGCAGTATTTT. It specifies CASSIVTDTDTQYF.

The chain has TRBV27 and TRBJ1-4, with D unclear. The CDR3 runs to 17 residues. V dropped 2 bases and J dropped 0 bases, with 13 bases sitting between them. The germline gives CDR1 MNHEY, CDR2 SMNVEV (reference sequence). CDR3 in amino acids: CASSLSSSLSTNEKLFF. In DNA form, the CDR3 reads TGTGCCAGCAGTTTAAGCTCTTCATTATCAACTAATGAAAAACTGTTTTTT.

This chain joins TRBV2 and TRBJ2-4; 10 nucleotides match TRBD1. Germline V gene data show CDR1 as SNHLY and CDR2 as FYNNEI. The CDR3 contains 13 residues. V gave up 6 bases and J gave up 12 bases; unmatched junction bases: 8. The CDR3 loop reads CASSRGTGATQYF. The CDR3 DNA follows: TGTGCCAGCAGCCGGGGGACAGGGGCAACTCAGTACTTC.

In its sample, this clone was seen once. The chain carries TRBV7-2 and TRBJ1-3; D ambiguous. V was shortened by 5 bases and J by 0 bases, with 8 bases between the two germline ends. Germline-derived CDR1 and CDR2 are SGHTA and FQGNSA. This CDR3 comprises 14 residues. The CDR3 DNA reads as TGTGCCAGCAGCACTACCCGCTCTGGAAACACCATATATTTT. Its translation: CASSTTRSGNTIYF.

J is TRBJ1-4 and V is TRBV4-1, with D possibly TRBD1 on 5 matching bases. Germline CDR1 reads MGHRA; CDR2 reads YSYEKL. Between the trimmed V and J ends, which lost 3 bases and 3 bases, there was a span of 14 bases. There are 16 residues in the CDR3. This CDR3 reads CASSHLIGVPNEKLFF. CDR3 DNA: TGCGCCAGCAGCCACCTTATAGGGGTCCCTAATGAAAAACTGTTTTTT.

The J gene is TRBJ1-5, the V gene TRBV7-6, with TRBD1 as a possible D gene (5 bases). The CDR3 length is 15 residues. The V gene's germline CDR1 is SGHVS and CDR2 FNYEAQ. Trimming left V 3 bases short and J 5 bases short, with 14 bases between. The CDR3 DNA reads as TGTGCCAGCAGCTTGACCCCAGGGACTTATCAGCCCCAGCATTTT. As protein: CASSLTPGTYQPQHF.

The chain has TRBV10-2 and TRBJ2-3; D is perhaps TRBD1 (6 bases). Trimming stripped 8 bases from V and 2 bases from J, with 17 bases between. Germline CDR1 is WSHSY and CDR2 is SAAADI. This CDR3 contains 15 residues. CDR3 region: CASLLGQGNTDTQYF. The CDR3 nucleotides are TGCGCCAGCCTTCTTGGGCAGGGGAACACAGATACGCAGTATTTT.

The rearrangement links TRBV6-1 to TRBJ2-3; 10 bases line up with TRBD2. The CDR3 is 15 amino acids. The V segment lost 6 bases and the J segment 2 bases; nucleotides outside the gene matches: 5. Per the germline V gene, CDR1 is MNHNS and CDR2 is SASEGT. CDR3 region: CASRQLAGATDTQYF. As DNA, the CDR3 is TGTGCCAGCAGGCAGCTAGCGGGGGCCACAGATACGCAGTATTTT.

This chain links TRBV19 with TRBJ2-1, with 8 bases aligning to TRBD2. Per the germline V gene, CDR1 is LNHDA and CDR2 is SQIVND (reference sequence). The ends lost 4 bases at V and 5 bases at J; junction bases unmatched: 7. The CDR3 sequence is 15 residues long. CDR3 loop: CASSTRGGRDNEQFF. CDR3 nucleotides: TGTGCCAGTAGTACCCGCGGGGGGCGGGACAATGAGCAGTTCTTC.

The chain recombines TRBV30 with TRBJ2-3, with TRBD2 matching over 12 bases. V gave up 4 bases and J gave up 5 bases; unmatched junction bases: 7. Per germline, CDR1 GTSNPN and CDR2 SVGIG (reference sequence). The CDR3 totals 15 residues. CDR3 sequence reads: CAWTLAGGLGDTQYF. The DNA of the CDR3 is TGTGCCTGGACTCTAGCGGGGGGGCTTGGAGATACGCAGTATTTT.

This sequence joins TRBV5-6 and TRBJ2-2; D perhaps matches TRBD1 (6 bases). Germline V gene lookup returns CDR1 SGHDT and CDR2 YYEEEE. V lost 3 bases and J lost 6, with 6 bases in between. The CDR3 sequence is 12 residues long. CDR3: CASSSGAGELFF. CDR3 sequence (DNA): TGTGCCAGCAGCTCAGGGGCCGGGGAGCTGTTTTTT.

The V call is TRBV14, the J call TRBJ1-2; D is ambiguous. The CDR3 is made up of 12 amino acids. V lost 4 bases and J 14 bases, leaving 17 bases between the germline ends. Germline CDR1 and CDR2: SGHDN and FVKESK. CDR3 in amino acids: CASSPISRAATF. The CDR3 DNA reads TGTGCCAGCAGCCCCATATCTCGCGCAGCGACCTTC.

This chain links TRBV30 with TRBJ2-7; D call uncertain. There are 12 residues in the CDR3. Trimming removed 0 bases at V and 5 bases at J, with 8 bases between. The germline V gene has CDR1 GTSNPN and CDR2 SVGIG (reference sequence). The CDR3 DNA is TGTGCCTGGAGTGTACGCCCAGACGAGCAGTACTTC. Translation: CAWSVRPDEQYF. The whole variable domain, filled in from reference TRBV30 and TRBJ2-7, reads SQTIHQWPATLVQPVGSPLSLECTVEGTSNPNLYWYRQAAGRGLQLLFYSVGIGQISSEVPQNLSASRPQDRQFILSSKKLLLSDSGFYLCAWSVRPDEQYFGPGTRLTVT.

Ten or more counts support this clone. The gene calls are TRBV9 and TRBJ2-2; 9 nucleotides line up with TRBD2. V shed 1 base and J 0 bases; nucleotides not matched to a gene: 1. The germline V gene encodes CDR1 SGDLS and CDR2 YYNGEE. The CDR3 totals 16 residues. The CDR3 bases are TGTGCCAGCAGCGTACGCGGGGGGGCGAACACCGGGGAGCTGTTTTTT. Translated: CASSVRGGANTGELFF.

The chain carries TRBV14 and TRBJ2-1, with 10 bases aligning to TRBD2. The CDR3 is made up of 18 amino acids. V lost 3 bases to trimming and J lost 0 bases; unmatched junction nucleotides: 8. Germline V gene sequence: CDR1 SGHDN, CDR2 FVKESK. This chain's CDR3 is CASSHFSGGASSYNEQFF. CDR3 nucleotides: TGTGCCAGCAGCCACTTCAGCGGGGGGGCTAGCTCCTACAATGAGCAGTTCTTC.

This clone was seen a handful of times. The gene calls are TRBV7-3 and TRBJ1-1, with D unclear. The CDR3 sequence is 15 residues long. Germline-derived CDR1 and CDR2 are SGHTA and FQGTGA. The V end was cut by 0 bases, the J end by 4 bases, with 12 bases between. DNA of the CDR3: TGTGCCAGCAGCTTAACGCCGGGTCTGGGCACTGAAGCTTTCTTT. This translates into CASSLTPGLGTEAFF.

J is TRBJ1-3 and V is TRBV9; TRBD1 aligns across 8 bases. The CDR3 sequence is 16 residues long. Germline lookup yields CDR1 SGDLS and CDR2 YYNGEE. V was clipped by 2 bases and J by 8 bases; unmatched bases: 12. The CDR3 DNA is TGTGCCAGCAGCGTCGACAGGGGAGTAGCCTGGGACACCATATATTTT. Translating gives CASSVDRGVAWDTIYF.

V and J are TRBV5-5 and TRBJ2-3; TRBD2 matches at 11 bases. Germline V gene lookup returns CDR1 SGHKS and CDR2 YYEKEE (reference sequence). V dropped 4 bases and J dropped 5; count of bases not matched to a gene: 6. This CDR3 is 15 amino acids long. CDR3 residues: CASSPGTSGGDTQYF. CDR3 coding DNA: TGTGCCAGCAGCCCCGGGACTAGCGGAGGAGATACGCAGTATTTT. The variable domain in full, completed from reference TRBV5-5 and TRBJ2-3, reads DAGVTQSPTHLIKTRGQQVTLRCSPISGHKSVSWYQQVLGQGPQFIFQYYEKEERGRGNFPDRFSARQFPNYSSELNVNALLLGDSALYLCASSPGTSGGDTQYFGPGTRLTVL.

Only one count was recorded for this clone. The chain combines TRBV10-1 with TRBJ1-1; no clear D gene. Germline CDR1 reads WNHNN; CDR2 reads SYGVQD (reference sequence). The V end was cut by 4 bases, the J end by 2 bases, with 11 bases between. CDR3 size: 14 residues. The chain's CDR3 is CASSAMRANTEAFF. The CDR3 bases are TGCGCCAGCAGTGCCATGAGAGCCAACACTGAAGCTTTCTTT.

This clone was recorded only once. The chain recombines TRBV30 with TRBJ1-1, with D perhaps matching TRBD1 (6 bases). CDR1 is GTSNPN and CDR2 is SVGIG in the germline V gene (reference sequence). The CDR3 is made up of 13 amino acids. Deletions cut 8 bases from V and 1 base from J, with 14 bases between. CDR3 amino acids: CAGIGQPNTEAFF. The CDR3, as DNA: TGTGCCGGGATCGGACAGCCGAACACTGAAGCTTTCTTT.

The rearrangement joins TRBV9 to TRBJ1-5; D might be TRBD1 (6 bases). Germline assignment: CDR1 SGDLS and CDR2 YYNGEE. CDR3 length: 15 residues. V was shortened by 2 bases and J by 2 bases, with 11 bases between the two germline ends. The CDR3 DNA is TGTGCCAGCAGCGTCGGGGCAGGGGGCAATCAGCCCCAGCATTTT. Translating gives CASSVGAGGNQPQHF. Based on the CDR3 plus reference TRBV9 and TRBJ1-5, the full variable domain is DSGVTQTPKHLITATGQRVTLRCSPRSGDLSVYWYQQSLDQGLQFLIQYYNGEERAKGNILERFSAQQFPDLHSELNLSSLELGDSALYFCASSVGAGGNQPQHFGDGTRLSIL.

V usage is TRBV2 and J usage is TRBJ2-1; unclear D gene. V lost 6 bases, J lost 5 bases, and 11 bases lay in between. This CDR3 spans 13 amino acids. Germline V gene data show CDR1 as SNHLY and CDR2 as FYNNEI. CDR3 protein: CASRYTVNNEQFF. CDR3 nucleotide sequence: TGTGCCAGCAGATATACAGTTAACAATGAGCAGTTCTTC.

The chain is built from TRBV11-3 and TRBJ1-1; 11 bases fit TRBD1. Germline CDR1 SGHNT, CDR2 YENEEA. The V and J ends lost 3 bases and 5 bases, in that order; junction bases with no gene match: 2. This CDR3 region has 14 residues. CDR3 amino acids: CASSLDRGRTEAFF. DNA of the CDR3: TGTGCCAGCAGCTTGGACAGGGGGCGAACTGAAGCTTTCTTT.

The gene calls are TRBV27 and TRBJ2-1; possible D gene TRBD1, 6 bases. V was clipped by 4 bases and J by 0 bases, with 10 bases between them. The germline V gene has CDR1 MNHEY and CDR2 SMNVEV (reference sequence). The CDR3 spans 15 residues. The CDR3 DNA reads as TGTGCCAGCAGTTCTACAGGGAGCTCCTACAATGAGCAGTTCTTC. It yields the protein CASSSTGSSYNEQFF.